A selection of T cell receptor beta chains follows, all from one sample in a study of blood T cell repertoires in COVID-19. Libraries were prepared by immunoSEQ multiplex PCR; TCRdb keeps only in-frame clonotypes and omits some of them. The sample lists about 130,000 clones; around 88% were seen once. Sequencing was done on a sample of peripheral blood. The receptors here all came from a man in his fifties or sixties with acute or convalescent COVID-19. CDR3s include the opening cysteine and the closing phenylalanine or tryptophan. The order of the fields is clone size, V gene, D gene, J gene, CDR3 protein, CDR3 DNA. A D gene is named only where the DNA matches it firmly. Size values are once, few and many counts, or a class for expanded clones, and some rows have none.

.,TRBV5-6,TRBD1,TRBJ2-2,CASSPDRGNTGELFF,TGTGCCAGCAGCCCGGACAGGGGAAACACCGGGGAGCTGTTTTTT
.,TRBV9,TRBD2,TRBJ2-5,CASSLGRLAGAVETQYF,TGTGCCAGCAGCCTCGGGAGGCTAGCGGGGGCCGTTGAGACCCAGTACTTC
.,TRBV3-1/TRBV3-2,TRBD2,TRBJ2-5,CASSQGGASGVQETQYF,TGTGCCAGCAGCCAAGGGGGGGCTAGCGGGGTGCAAGAGACCCAGTACTTC
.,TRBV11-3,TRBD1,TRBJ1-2,CASSWTGGRGYTF,TGTGCCAGCAGCTGGACAGGGGGCCGGGGCTACACCTTC
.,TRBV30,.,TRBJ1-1,CAWSSSGKRVKPFF,TGTGCCTGGAGTTCGTCGGGAAAAAGGGTTAAGCCTTTCTTT
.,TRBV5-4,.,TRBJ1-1,CASSPGWGPTEAFF,TGTGCCAGCAGCCCCGGGTGGGGGCCCACTGAAGCTTTCTTT
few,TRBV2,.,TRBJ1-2,CASFSYGYTF,TGTGCCAGCTTCTCCTATGGCTACACCTTC
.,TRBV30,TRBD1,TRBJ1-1,CAWRALGTGDTTEAFF,TGTGCCTGGAGGGCACTCGGGACAGGGGATACCACTGAAGCTTTCTTT
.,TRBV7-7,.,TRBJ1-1,CASSLDKNTEAFF,TGTGCTAGCAGCTTAGACAAGAACACTGAAGCTTTCTTT
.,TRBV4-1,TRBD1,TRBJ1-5,CASSLDRGNQPQHF,TGCGCCAGCAGCCTCGACAGGGGGAATCAGCCCCAGCATTTT
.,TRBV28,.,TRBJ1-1,CASSPGSVNTEAFF,TGTGCCAGCAGCCCCGGGTCGGTGAACACTGAAGCTTTCTTT
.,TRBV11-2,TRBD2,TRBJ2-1,CASSLAGGAATQFF,TGTGCCAGCAGCTTAGCCGGGGGGGCGGCAACGCAGTTCTTC
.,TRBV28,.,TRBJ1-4,CASSFPSGGATNEKLFF,TGTGCCAGCAGTTTTCCCTCCGGTGGTGCAACTAATGAAAAACTGTTTTTT
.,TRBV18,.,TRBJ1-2,CASSPPPVSYGYTF,TGTGCCAGCTCACCCCCCCCGGTGAGCTATGGCTACACCTTC
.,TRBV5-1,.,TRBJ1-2,CASSLTGANYGYTF,TGCGCCAGCAGCTTGACAGGAGCTAACTATGGCTACACCTTC
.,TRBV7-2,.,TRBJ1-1,CASSLAGGARTEAFF,TGTGCCAGCAGCTTAGCAGGCGGGGCTAGGACTGAAGCTTTCTTT
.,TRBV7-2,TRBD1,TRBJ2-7,CASSLTGDHYEQYF,TGTGCCAGCAGCTTAACAGGGGATCACTACGAGCAGTACTTC
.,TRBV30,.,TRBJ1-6,CASSGDNNSPLHF,TGTGCCTCCAGCGGGGACAATAATTCACCCCTCCACTTT
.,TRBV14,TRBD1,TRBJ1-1,CASSPNWGAGGNTEAFF,TGTGCCAGCAGCCCCAATTGGGGGGCAGGGGGGAACACTGAAGCTTTCTTT
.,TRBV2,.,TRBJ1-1,CASSGRGRTEAFF,TGTGCCAGCAGTGGTAGGGGTAGGACTGAAGCTTTCTTT
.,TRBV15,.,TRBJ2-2,CATSRGRGSNTGELFF,TGTGCCACCAGCAGAGGAAGGGGATCGAACACCGGGGAGCTGTTTTTT
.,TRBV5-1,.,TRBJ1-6,CASSLGTGNNSPLHF,TGCGCCAGCAGCTTGGGTACAGGCAACAATTCACCCCTCCACTTT
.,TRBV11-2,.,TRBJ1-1,CASKLISGGTEAFF,TGTGCCAGCAAGCTTATTTCAGGTGGTACTGAAGCTTTCTTT
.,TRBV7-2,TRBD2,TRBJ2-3,CASSLRLAGADTQYF,TGTGCCAGCAGCTTACGGCTAGCGGGGGCAGATACGCAGTATTTT
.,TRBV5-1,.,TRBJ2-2,CASSLQDHTGELFF,TGCGCCAGCAGCTTACAAGATCACACCGGGGAGCTGTTTTTT
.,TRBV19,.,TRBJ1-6,CASSMTGSHSPLHF,TGTGCCAGTAGTATGACCGGGAGTCATTCACCCCTCCACTTT